One T cell receptor beta chain is described in this entry. Its antigen remains unidentified. This record belongs to a study of regulatory T cells in long-lasting Graves disease. Study-wide points: The study found lower TCR diversity in persistent Graves' patients than in newly diagnosed ones.

Indicated time point: newly diagnosed GD, antithyroid drugs for less than 3 months. Construction of the TCR library relied on RNA isolated from PBMCs. CDR3 regions were amplified by Arm-PCR using iRepertoire HTBI primers to build TCR beta libraries. The authors' processing: Across samples, 62 TRBV and roughly 13 TRBJ segments were found. TCRdb reprocessed the multiplex PCR reads via MiXCR and lists one record per CDR3 protein. It is TCRdb's table, rather than the study itself, that gives the V and J calls and clone size. The repertoire holds around 360,000 distinct CDR3 sequences, with roughly 17% as singletons. CDR1 is MDHEN and CDR2 is SYDVKM in the germline V gene. CDR3 length: 13 residues. The ends lost 6 bases at V and 8 bases at J; junction bases unmatched: 9. The sample was also reused in another study, on T cells in Graves' hyperthyroidism and ophthalmopathy. That paper adds: An initial round of RT-PCR targeting the TCR CDR3 relied on the HTBI primer set.

The chain has TRBV28 and TRBJ1-2; TRBD1 matches at 7 bases. This clonotype was obtained from a woman under 30 with Graves disease. Specimen: peripheral blood mononuclear cells (PBMCs), collected at new diagnosis, from a patient treated with antithyroid drugs. The CDR3 sequence is CASRSSGGWGYTF. The CDR3 nucleotides read TGTGCCAGCAGATCATCAGGGGGATGGGGCTACACCTTC.